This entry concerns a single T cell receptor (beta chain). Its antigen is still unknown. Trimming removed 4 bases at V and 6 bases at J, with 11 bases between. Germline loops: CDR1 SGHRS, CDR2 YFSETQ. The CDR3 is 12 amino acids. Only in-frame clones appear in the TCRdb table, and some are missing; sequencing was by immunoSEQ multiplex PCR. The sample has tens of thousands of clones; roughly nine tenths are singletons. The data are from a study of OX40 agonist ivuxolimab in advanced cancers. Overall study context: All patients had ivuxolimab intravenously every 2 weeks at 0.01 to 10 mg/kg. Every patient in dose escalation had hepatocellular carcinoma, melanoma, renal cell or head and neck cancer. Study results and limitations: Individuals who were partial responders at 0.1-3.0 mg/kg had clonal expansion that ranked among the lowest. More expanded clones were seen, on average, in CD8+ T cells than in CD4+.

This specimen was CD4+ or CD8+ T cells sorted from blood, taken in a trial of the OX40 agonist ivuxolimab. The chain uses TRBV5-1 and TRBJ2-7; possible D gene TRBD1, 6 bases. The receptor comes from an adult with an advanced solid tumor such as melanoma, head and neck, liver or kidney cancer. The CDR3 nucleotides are TGCGCCAGCAGCCCCGGACAGATCGAGCAGTACTTC. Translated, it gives CASSPGQIEQYF. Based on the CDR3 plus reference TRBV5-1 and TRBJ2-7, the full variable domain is KAGVTQTPRYLIKTRGQQVTLSCSPISGHRSVSWYQQTPGQGLQFLFEYFSETQRNKGNFPGRFSGRQFSNSRSEMNVSTLELGDSALYLCASSPGQIEQYFGPGTRLTVT.